Listed below are T cell receptor beta chains from one sample, sequenced in a study of T cell repertoires in cytomegalovirus infection. These TCRs are of unknown antigen specificity. TCRdb used MiXCR to reprocess the reads, holding one entry per CDR3 protein. The repertoire holds some 700,000 distinct CDR3 sequences, with roughly 36% as singletons. Sequenced here: cultured PBMCs, sampled from culture after CMV antigen stimulation. The receptors derive from a human donor in good health (CMV status not recorded). Some clones in this sample may be carry-over from other donors' samples. Each CDR3 is given with its conserved first and last residue. The D gene is left open where the match is weak. Only some rows state a clone size, as once, few, many or a class for expanded clones.

TRBJ2-3 | TRBV12-5 | NA | 14 | NA | TGTGCTAGTGGTTTGTTCCCGCTCACAGATACGCAGTATTTT | CASGLFPLTDTQYF
TRBJ1-6 | TRBV20-1 | NA | 15 | NA | TGCAGTGCTAGAGATGCGGCAGCCAATAATTCACCCCTCCACTTT | CSARDAAANNSPLHF
TRBJ2-2 | TRBV7-4 | NA | 15 | once | TGTGCCAGCAGCTTAGGGGCAGGAGGCACCGGGGAGCTGTTTTTT | CASSLGAGGTGELFF
TRBJ2-4 | TRBV20-1 | TRBD1 | 18 | many | TGCAGTGCTAGAGAACTCCCCCCGACAGGGACGGCCAAAAACATTCAGTACTTC | CSARELPPTGTAKNIQYF
TRBJ2-3 | TRBV2 | NA | 16 | NA | TGTGCCAGCAGGGAGGGACAGAGAGTTCACACAGATACGCAGTATTTT | CASREGQRVHTDTQYF
TRBJ2-2 | TRBV4-1 | NA | 14 | NA | TGCGCCAGCAGCCAAGATTTAGGGGCCGGGGAGCTGTTTTTT | CASSQDLGAGELFF
TRBJ2-5 | TRBV9 | TRBD1 | 15 | NA | TGTGCCAGCAGCGTGGGACAGACTAACCAAGAGACCCAGTACTTC | CASSVGQTNQETQYF
TRBJ2-1 | TRBV5-4 | NA | 13 | few | TGTGCCAGCAGCCAGACAGAAACCAATGAGCAGTTCTTC | CASSQTETNEQFF
TRBJ1-6 | TRBV5-4 | TRBD1 | 15 | NA | TGTGCCAGCAGCTCGCCGGGACAGGATTACTCACCCCTCCACTTT | CASSSPGQDYSPLHF
TRBJ2-7 | TRBV12-3/TRBV12-4 | TRBD2 | 14 | NA | TGTGCCAGCAGCCCCAGAAGCGGGGGCCACGAGCAGTACTTC | CASSPRSGGHEQYF
TRBJ2-1 | TRBV12-3/TRBV12-4 | TRBD1 | 17 | few | TGTGCCAGCAGGCTCACGACAGGGAATCTATTGTGGAATGAGCAGTTCTTC | CASRLTTGNLLWNEQFF
TRBJ2-3 | TRBV10-3 | TRBD2 | 15 | NA | TGTGCCATCAGGGGGAGCGGGAGGGCGGCAGATACGCAGTATTTT | CAIRGSGRAADTQYF
TRBJ1-5 | TRBV7-8 | NA | 15 | once | TGTGCCAGCGGCCCCCGGGCTGGGGGGAATCAGCCCCAGCATTTT | CASGPRAGGNQPQHF
TRBJ1-4 | TRBV23-1 | NA | 13 | NA | TGCGCCAGCAAGAACAGGCAAAATGAAAAACTGTTTTTT | CASKNRQNEKLFF
TRBJ2-7 | TRBV4-2 | TRBD2 | 14 | NA | TGTGCCAGCAGCCCTGGCGGGACTAGCGACGAGCAGTACTTC | CASSPGGTSDEQYF
TRBJ1-1 | TRBV5-3 | NA | 15 | NA | TGTGCCAGCAGCCGCCAACAGGGAACCCCCACTGAAGCTTTCTTT | CASSRQQGTPTEAFF
TRBJ2-3 | TRBV7-6 | TRBD2 | 14 | NA | TGTGCCAGCAGCCAAGGCGGGGGTGAAGATACGCAGTATTTT | CASSQGGGEDTQYF
TRBJ2-7 | TRBV5-4 | NA | 19 | NA | TGTGCCAGCAGCTTTTATCTCGGTGAAGGAGGGCCAAGCGCGTACGAGCAGTACTTC | CASSFYLGEGGPSAYEQYF
TRBJ1-5 | TRBV7-6 | TRBD1 | 15 | NA | TGTGCCAGCAGCTTAGGCGACAGGGTTGGACAGCCCCAGCATTTT | CASSLGDRVGQPQHF
TRBJ2-5 | TRBV20-1 | NA | 12 | NA | TGCAGTGCCCTCAGGGGTGTAGAGACCCAGTACTTC | CSALRGVETQYF
TRBJ2-3 | TRBV7-2 | TRBD2 | 19 | many | TGTGCCAGCAGCTTATGGTCGGCGGGACTAGCGGGCCCAACAGATACGCAGTATTTT | CASSLWSAGLAGPTDTQYF
TRBJ2-5 | TRBV7-8 | NA | 12 | few | TGTGCCAGCAGGGCTCACCGAGAGACCCAGTACTTC | CASRAHRETQYF
TRBJ2-1 | TRBV12-3/TRBV12-4 | NA | 18 | NA | TGTGCCAGCAGACCGCTAGGGGGGTCCCATAAGGCGTACAATGAGCAGTTCTTC | CASRPLGGSHKAYNEQFF
TRBJ2-1 | TRBV5-4 | NA | 16 | NA | TGTGCCAGCACCCGTTTTAGCGGAACTAATTACAATGAGCAGTTCTTC | CASTRFSGTNYNEQFF
TRBJ2-1 | TRBV5-1 | TRBD2 | 20 | NA | TGCGCCAGCAGCGGGCTCTCAGCGGGAGGGACCCCCACCGCTTACAATGAGCAGTTCTTC | CASSGLSAGGTPTAYNEQFF
TRBJ2-5 | TRBV20-1 | TRBD2 | 13 | NA | TGCAGTGCTAGAGCCAGCGGGAGGGAGACCCAGTACTTC | CSARASGRETQYF
TRBJ1-5 | TRBV12-3/TRBV12-4 | NA | 17 | few | TGTGCCAGCAGAAATAACCTTGGGACGGCGATGAATCAGCCCCAGCATTTT | CASRNNLGTAMNQPQHF
TRBJ2-7 | TRBV7-6 | TRBD2 | 14 | many | TGTGCCAGCAGCCCGGGGGGACGGTTCTACGAGCAGTACTTC | CASSPGGRFYEQYF
TRBJ2-1 | TRBV4-1 | NA | 20 | few | TGCGCCAGCAGCCAAGGGCGTGGGGTAGTGGGGATTCAAATGGGGAATGAGCAGTTCTTC | CASSQGRGVVGIQMGNEQFF
TRBJ2-3 | TRBV7-2 | NA | 13 | NA | TGTGCCAGCGGTCAAAGGGGCACAGATACGCAGTATTTT | CASGQRGTDTQYF
TRBJ1-1 | TRBV7-8 | NA | 14 | few | TGTGCCAGCAGCTTAGCGGGTTTGGGTTTTGGGGCTTTCTTT | CASSLAGLGFGAFF
TRBJ2-7 | TRBV27 | NA | 13 | NA | TGTGCCAGCAGTTTAAGCTCAACCTACGAGCAGTACTTC | CASSLSSTYEQYF
TRBJ2-3 | TRBV3-1 | TRBD2 | 15 | NA | TGTGCCAGCAGCCAATGGCGGGAGAGCACAGATACGCAGTATTTT | CASSQWRESTDTQYF
TRBJ2-7 | TRBV20-1 | TRBD2 | 15 | NA | TGCAGTGCTCTCGTCGGGACTAGCGGTAACTACGAGCAGTACTTC | CSALVGTSGNYEQYF
TRBJ2-7 | TRBV4-3 | NA | 14 | NA | TGCGCCAGCAGCCAAGCGTGGGGGAGCAACGAGCAGTACTTC | CASSQAWGSNEQYF
TRBJ1-2 | TRBV11-2 | NA | 14 | few | TGTGCCAGCAGCTTAAGGATCTCTAACTATGGCTACACCTTC | CASSLRISNYGYTF
TRBJ1-5 | TRBV12-3/TRBV12-4 | NA | 14 | many | TGTGCCAGCAGTTCATGGGGGGAACATCAGCCCCAGCATTTT | CASSSWGEHQPQHF
TRBJ2-3 | TRBV12-3/TRBV12-4 | TRBD2 | 16 | few | TGTGCCAGCAGCCCCTCCCAGCGGGGGATCACAGATACGCAGTATTTT | CASSPSQRGITDTQYF
TRBJ2-3 | TRBV5-1 | TRBD1 | 15 | NA | TGCGCCAGCAGGCCCAGGCAGGGGGCTAAGGATACGCAGTATTTT | CASRPRQGAKDTQYF
TRBJ2-4 | TRBV20-1 | TRBD1 | 17 | NA | TGCAGTGCTCGAGGGACAGGGGGTACCGTTGACAAAAACATTCAGTACTTC | CSARGTGGTVDKNIQYF
TRBJ1-2 | TRBV18 | NA | 17 | NA | TGTGCCAGCTCACCACCTTGGGGGGAGGAGGACCGCTATGGCTACACCTTC | CASSPPWGEEDRYGYTF
TRBJ2-3 | TRBV3-1 | NA | 14 | NA | TGTGCCAGCAGGCCGCCCACGCCCACAGATACGCAGTATTTT | CASRPPTPTDTQYF
TRBJ1-1 | TRBV20-1 | NA | 16 | NA | TGCAGTGCTAGAGATAGAGGCCGTGGGAAGTCCACTGAAGCTTTCTTT | CSARDRGRGKSTEAFF
TRBJ1-3 | TRBV7-8 | NA | 15 | NA | TGTGCCAGCAGCTTAGCGCTGGACTCTGGAAACACCATATATTTT | CASSLALDSGNTIYF
TRBJ2-7 | TRBV7-2 | NA | 15 | many | TGTGCCAGCAGCTTATCATTGACTACCTCCTACGAGCAGTACTTC | CASSLSLTTSYEQYF
TRBJ1-5 | TRBV7-2 | NA | 13 | many | TGTGCCAGCAGCTATTCGGAGAATCAGCCCCAGCATTTT | CASSYSENQPQHF
TRBJ1-4 | TRBV20-1 | NA | 13 | NA | TGCAGTGCTATGGTGTCCGGGACAGAAAAACTGTTTTTT | CSAMVSGTEKLFF
TRBJ1-2 | TRBV5-4 | NA | 14 | NA | TGTGCCAGCAGCCCGGAGTGGGGGTTGGACGGCTACACCTTC | CASSPEWGLDGYTF
TRBJ1-4 | TRBV5-1 | TRBD1 | 17 | NA | TGCGCCAGCAGCTGGGGACAGGAGATGGGCCGCTCGGAAAAACTGTTTTTT | CASSWGQEMGRSEKLFF
TRBJ2-4 | TRBV20-1 | TRBD2 | 15 | NA | TGCAGTGCTAGAGATTGGGGCGGGAGGCTTGACATTCAGTACTTC | CSARDWGGRLDIQYF
TRBJ2-7 | TRBV10-3 | NA | 12 | NA | TGTGCCATACAACAGCAGGGCGACGAGCAGTACTTC | CAIQQQGDEQYF
TRBJ2-5 | TRBV9 | NA | 15 | once | TGTGCCAGCACACTATGGGGAACGGAGCAAGAGACCCAGTACTTC | CASTLWGTEQETQYF
TRBJ1-5 | TRBV2 | NA | 14 | NA | TGTGCCAGTTCCCGGGACGGGGACCGGGAGCCCCAGCATTTT | CASSRDGDREPQHF
TRBJ1-5 | TRBV19 | NA | 17 | NA | TGTGCCAGTAGTATAGGAGTCCACATCGCTGGCAATCAGCCCCAGCATTTT | CASSIGVHIAGNQPQHF
TRBJ2-3 | TRBV24-1 | TRBD1 | 12 | NA | TGTGCATCCCAGGGGGCTGCAGATACGCAGTATTTT | CASQGAADTQYF
TRBJ2-5 | TRBV28 | NA | 16 | NA | TGTGCCAGCAGTTCCCCCGGGTTACTGTACCAAGAGACCCAGTACTTC | CASSSPGLLYQETQYF
TRBJ1-1 | TRBV7-2 | NA | 14 | many | TGTGCCAGCAGCTTAAGGGGGGGAAGTACTGAAGCTTTCTTT | CASSLRGGSTEAFF
TRBJ2-7 | TRBV19 | TRBD1 | 15 | NA | TGTGCCAGTAGCCCAACAGCGGACAGGGACTACGAGCAGTACTTC | CASSPTADRDYEQYF